One and the same sample provided the 29 T cell receptor beta chains below, sequenced in a study of blood T cells in healthy people across ages. A second PCR, run for about 7 to 11 cycles, used a sample-barcoded 5' primer plus a J-beta primer mix. TCRdb recomputed calls from the 5' RACE reads with MiXCR, one row per CDR3 protein. Seen here are roughly 730,000 distinct CDR3 sequences, more than 55% observed once, and the top ten hold roughly 24%. The specimen was blood. The receptors originated from a man in his forties in good health.

The chain carries TRBV3-1 and TRBJ2-3, with 7 bases fitting TRBD2. J lost 1 base, V lost 1 base, and 11 bases had no gene match. CDR1 is LGHDT and CDR2 is YNNKEL in the germline V gene (reference sequence). CDR3 length: 18 amino acids. CDR3 in amino acids: CASSQGHRGETRTDTQYF. The CDR3 DNA reads TGTGCCAGCAGCCAAGGACATCGGGGGGAGACCCGCACAGATACGCAGTATTTT.

The chain joins TRBV20-1 to TRBJ1-1; D gene uncertain. The CDR3 consists of 11 residues. Deletions cut 7 bases from V and 0 bases from J, with 6 bases between. Germline V gives CDR1 DFQATT, CDR2 SNEGSKA (reference sequence). The CDR3 protein is CSGEVNTEAFF. CDR3 sequence (DNA): TGCAGTGGGGAGGTGAACACTGAAGCTTTCTTT.

The V and J genes are TRBV24-1 and TRBJ2-1; possibly TRBD1 or TRBD2 for D (5 bases each). This CDR3 contains 16 residues. The V end was cut by 2 bases, the J end by 5 bases, with 15 bases between. Germline CDR1 and CDR2: KGHDR and SFDVKD. The CDR3 DNA follows: TGTGCCACCAGTGATTCACGGGGCCAGGGCGACAATGAGCAGTTCTTC. It is translated as CATSDSRGQGDNEQFF.

This chain links TRBV3-1 with TRBJ2-5; a possible D gene is TRBD2 (5 bases). Germline V gives CDR1 LGHDT, CDR2 YNNKEL (reference sequence). V was clipped by 3 bases and J by 4 bases, with 21 bases between them. The CDR3 covers 17 residues. The CDR3 bases are TGTGCCAGCAGCCAGGAAGAACCGGGGAATTTTATAGAGACCCAGTACTTC. Its protein product is CASSQEEPGNFIETQYF.

The V call is TRBV9, the J call TRBJ2-7; TRBD2 matches at 10 bases. The V gene end was trimmed by 3 bases and the J gene end by 8 bases; junction bases not matched to a gene: 14. The CDR3 has 16 amino acids. Germline V CDR1 and CDR2: SGDLS, YYNGEE. The CDR3: CASSERTSGFFGKQYF. The CDR3 DNA is TGTGCCAGCAGCGAACGGACTAGCGGTTTCTTCGGGAAGCAGTACTTC.

As concerns this clonotype: One end of the junction is discordant with germline, which a read error may explain. CDR3 sequence reads: CAGSAQTNTEAFF. The CDR3 DNA follows: TGTGCCGGCAGTGCGCAGACGAACACTGAAGCTTTCTTT. The chain is built from TRBV25-1 and TRBJ1-1; D is unresolved. CDR1 and CDR2 from the germline V gene are MGHDK and SYGVNS. This CDR3 has 13 residues.

Details on this clonotype: Relative to the germline gene, one junction end is altered; a read error may explain this. The chain couples TRBV27 to TRBJ2-6; D not resolved. The germline V gene encodes CDR1 MNHEY and CDR2 SMNVEV (reference sequence). CDR3 size: 15 residues. The CDR3 region is CASSSQTNKAHVLTF. The CDR3 DNA sequence: TGTGCCAGCAGTTCCCAGACGAATAAGGCCCACGTCCTGACTTTC.

J is TRBJ2-2 and V is TRBV9; 12 bases fit TRBD1. J was trimmed by 4 bases and V by 3 bases; bases with no gene match: 13. Germline V gives CDR1 SGDLS, CDR2 YYNGEE. This CDR3 contains 19 residues. DNA of the CDR3: TGTGCCAGCAGCGCGCTAAGGGACAGGGGGCTCTGGATCACCGGGGAGCTGTTTTTT. Protein product: CASSALRDRGLWITGELFF.

This clonotype has only a few counts. The chain recombines TRBV7-3 with TRBJ2-1; possibly TRBD1 or TRBD2 for D (7 bases each). This CDR3 has 11 residues. Germline CDR1 SGHTA, CDR2 FQGTGA. V lost 5 bases and J 12 bases, leaving 11 bases between the germline ends. The CDR3 spells CASSTGEGQFF. The DNA of the CDR3 is TGTGCCAGCAGCACAGGGGAGGGGCAGTTCTTC.

The chain couples TRBV7-9 to TRBJ1-1; D ambiguous. The V end lost 2 bases, the J end lost 2 bases, and 12 bases lay between the germline ends. The germline V gene encodes CDR1 SEHNR and CDR2 FQNEAQ (reference sequence). This CDR3 is built from 15 residues. DNA of the CDR3: TGTGCCAGCAGCTTAATGTGGCAGAATAACACTGAAGCTTTCTTT. Residues: CASSLMWQNNTEAFF. Filled out from reference TRBV7-9 and TRBJ1-1, the complete variable domain reads DTGVSQNPRHKITKRGQNVTFRCDPISEHNRLYWYRQTLGQGPEFLTYFQNEAQLEKSRLLSDRFSAERPKGSFSTLEIQRTEQGDSAMYLCASSLMWQNNTEAFFGQGTRLTVV.

Concerning this clonotype: It is likely a read error, because the conserved phenylalanine at the end of the CDR3 is missing. The chain is built from TRBV6-1 and TRBJ2-7; D call uncertain. The CDR3 loop spans 15 amino acids. Germline values: CDR1 MNHNS, CDR2 SASEGT. V shed 1 base and J shed 0 bases, with 10 bases lying between them. The CDR3 here is CASSEGVSSSYEQYS. The CDR3 nucleotides read TGTGCCAGCAGTGAAGGGGTCTCGAGCTCCTACGAGCAGTACTCC.

This chain joins TRBV4-3 and TRBJ2-5; the match to TRBD2 covers 9 bases. This CDR3 has 18 amino acids. Per the germline V gene, CDR1 is LGHNA and CDR2 is YSLEER. With V trimmed by 1 base and J by 5 bases, 14 bases remained unmatched. The CDR3 bases are TGCGCCAGCAGCCAAGTAGTATTAGCGGGAGAAGTAGAGGAGACCCAGTACTTC. Its translation: CASSQVVLAGEVEETQYF.

The chain is built from TRBV12-3 or TRBV12-4 and TRBJ2-7; D not certain. Between the trimmed V and J ends, which lost 2 bases and 0 bases, there was a span of 11 bases. This CDR3 is 15 amino acids long. The CDR3 region has the DNA TGTGCCAGCAGTTTATTCACGTCCTCCTCCTACGAGCAGTACTTC. Its translation: CASSLFTSSSYEQYF.

The J gene is TRBJ2-4, the V gene TRBV14; D may match TRBD1 or TRBD2 (5 bases each). V was pared by 1 base and J by 13 bases, with 14 bases between. The CDR3 consists of 13 residues. CDR1 and CDR2 (germline): SGHDN, FVKESK. The CDR3 coding sequence is TGTGCCAGCAGCCAAGTTCGTTTCCGGGGCCAGTACTTC. Its protein is CASSQVRFRGQYF.

About this clonotype: Compared with germline, one end of the junction differs, possibly owing to a read error. V gene TRBV27 combines with J gene TRBJ2-7; D gene uncertain. Germline lookup yields CDR1 MNHEY and CDR2 SMNVEV (reference sequence). The CDR3 is 11 residues long. In DNA form, the CDR3 reads TGTGCCATCAGTTCCTACTACGAGCAGTACTTC. This gives the protein CAISSYYEQYF.

This rearrangement joins TRBV11-3 to TRBJ2-3; possibly TRBD1 for D (6 bases). In germline, CDR1 is SGHNT, CDR2 YENEEA. The CDR3 runs 14 residues. Trimming removed 2 bases from V and 1 base from J, with 7 bases in between. Here the CDR3 reads CASSLHRGTDTQYF. CDR3 DNA: TGTGCCAGCAGCTTACACAGGGGCACAGATACGCAGTATTTT.

V and J are TRBV6-2 or TRBV6-3 and TRBJ2-7; TRBD1 or TRBD2 may be the D gene (5 bases each). Per germline, CDR1 MNHEY and CDR2 SVGEGT. V lost 4 bases and J 4 bases, leaving 17 bases between the germline ends. CDR3 length: 15 residues. The CDR3 is CASSSTRGPRYEQYF. In DNA form, the CDR3 reads TGTGCCAGCAGTTCCACCCGGGGACCGCGGTACGAGCAGTACTTC.

In its sample, this clonotype was seen a few times. V usage is TRBV20-1 and J usage is TRBJ2-6; TRBD1 is a possible D gene (6 bases). Trimming took 6 bases from V and 0 from J, leaving 15 bases between them. The CDR3 runs 16 residues. Germline V gene lookup returns CDR1 DFQATT and CDR2 SNEGSKA (reference sequence). The CDR3 spells CSAAVAGDSGANVLTF. The CDR3, as DNA: TGCAGTGCCGCCGTGGCAGGGGACTCTGGGGCCAACGTCCTGACTTTC.

This clonotype turned up a few times. This chain links TRBV20-1 with TRBJ2-2; 10 bases agree with TRBD1. Trimming took 5 bases from V and 5 from J; bases not matched to a gene: 14. The CDR3 runs 17 residues. CDR1 and CDR2 (germline): DFQATT, SNEGSKA (reference sequence). CDR3 loop: CSASGTGVDSRTGELFF. The CDR3 DNA reads as TGCAGTGCTTCCGGGACAGGGGTTGATAGCAGGACCGGGGAGCTGTTTTTT.

The V and J genes are TRBV5-1 and TRBJ2-7; D is uncertain. V lost 3 bases, J lost 2 bases, and 15 bases lay in between. Germline V gene sequence: CDR1 SGHRS, CDR2 YFSETQ. The CDR3 consists of 15 residues. The CDR3 loop reads CASSYQEPCPYEQYF. The CDR3 coding sequence is TGCGCCAGCAGCTATCAGGAGCCTTGCCCCTACGAGCAGTACTTC. The full variable domain, its missing parts supplied by reference TRBV5-1 and TRBJ2-7, is KAGVTQTPRYLIKTRGQQVTLSCSPISGHRSVSWYQQTPGQGLQFLFEYFSETQRNKGNFPGRFSGRQFSNSRSEMNVSTLELGDSALYLCASSYQEPCPYEQYFGPGTRLTVT.

The V gene is TRBV6-5, the J gene TRBJ2-4; tentatively, D is TRBD2 (5 bases). V was pared by 1 base and J by 13 bases, with 17 bases between. CDR1 MNHEY and CDR2 SVGAGI come from the germline V gene. CDR3 size: 14 residues. The CDR3: CASSYLGSYGEQYF. The DNA for the CDR3 is TGTGCCAGCAGTTACTTAGGCAGCTACGGGGAGCAGTACTTC.

This clonotype showed up just once. The chain has TRBV7-9 and TRBJ1-1, with D uncertain. Germline CDR1 and CDR2: SEHNR and FQNEAQ (reference sequence). V was trimmed by 5 bases and J by 7 bases, leaving 14 bases between them. This CDR3 region has 13 residues. The CDR3: CASSPFSGDEAFF. As DNA, the CDR3 is TGTGCCAGCAGCCCCTTTAGCGGAGATGAAGCTTTCTTT.

The V and J genes are TRBV11-2 and TRBJ1-4; D gene unclear. The germline V and J ends were trimmed by 1 base and 13 bases, with 13 bases remaining between them. The germline V gene encodes CDR1 SGHAT and CDR2 FQNNGV. CDR3 length: 13 residues. Written as DNA, the CDR3 is TGTGCCAGCAGCTTAGTAGAGGGTCAAGGACTGTTTTTT. Encoded protein: CASSLVEGQGLFF.

This clonotype has only a few counts. The chain combines TRBV20-1 with TRBJ2-7, with TRBD2 matching over 10 bases. The J segment lost 3 bases and the V segment lost 3 bases, leaving 8 bases of the junction unmatched. The CDR3 length is 15 residues. In germline, CDR1 is DFQATT, CDR2 SNEGSKA (reference sequence). The CDR3 coding sequence is TGCAGTGCTAGCCGGACTAGCGGAGTAAACTACGAGCAGTACTTC. Amino acids: CSASRTSGVNYEQYF.

The chain links TRBV7-6 to TRBJ2-1; TRBD2 is a possible D gene (6 bases). Per germline, CDR1 SGHVS and CDR2 FNYEAQ. The CDR3 runs 17 residues. V was trimmed by 5 bases and J by 5 bases, leaving 22 bases between them. This CDR3 is CASSLQAMTSFDNEQFF. CDR3 DNA sequence: TGTGCCAGCAGCCTACAGGCTATGACTAGTTTCGACAATGAGCAGTTCTTC. The full variable domain, in which reference TRBV7-6 and TRBJ2-1 provide the parts outside the CDR3, is GAGVSQSPRYKVTKRGQDVALRCDPISGHVSLYWYRQALGQGPEFLTYFNYEAQQDKSGLPNDRFSAERPEGSISTLTIQRTEQRDSAMYRCASSLQAMTSFDNEQFFGPGTRLTVL.

This clonotype has a count of ten or more. The gene calls are TRBV7-6 and TRBJ2-7; D possibly matches TRBD1 or TRBD2 (7 bases each). Trimming stripped 1 base from V and 7 bases from J, with 17 bases between. CDR1 is SGHVS, CDR2 FNYEAQ, per germline. CDR3 length: 15 residues. CDR3 nucleotide sequence: TGTGCCAGCAGCTTAGGGGCAGGGGGGGCCGCGGAGCAGTACTTC. Amino acid sequence: CASSLGAGGAAEQYF. Looking up the rest from reference TRBV7-6 and TRBJ2-7 gives the full variable domain: GAGVSQSPRYKVTKRGQDVALRCDPISGHVSLYWYRQALGQGPEFLTYFNYEAQQDKSGLPNDRFSAERPEGSISTLTIQRTEQRDSAMYRCASSLGAGGAAEQYFGPGTRLTVT.

On this clonotype itself: One end of the junction varies from germline; a read error may be responsible. This CDR3 is CSAPSGGDYDEQFF. The CDR3 DNA reads as TGCAGTGCTCCCAGCGGGGGGGACTACGATGAGCAGTTCTTC. The rearrangement links TRBV20-1 to TRBJ2-1, with 10 bases lining up with TRBD2. The CDR3 has 14 residues. Germline V gives CDR1 DFQATT, CDR2 SNEGSKA (reference sequence).

This clonotype was observed many times. The V gene is TRBV20-1, the J gene TRBJ2-3; 7 positions agree with TRBD1. The CDR3 has 15 amino acids. Germline CDR1 is DFQATT and CDR2 is SNEGSKA (reference sequence). V was pared by 5 bases and J by 2 bases, with 10 bases of the junction left unmatched. This CDR3 is CSALTGDWDTDTQYF. The CDR3 region has the DNA TGCAGTGCTCTAACAGGGGATTGGGACACAGATACGCAGTATTTT.

This clonotype was counted a few times. The chain recombines TRBV4-1 with TRBJ1-1, with D possibly matching TRBD1 (5 bases). This CDR3 region has 16 residues. The germline V gene has CDR1 MGHRA and CDR2 YSYEKL. V was cut by 0 bases and J by 6 bases, with 17 bases left in between. CDR3 amino acids: CASSQEFGARGAEAFF. DNA of the CDR3: TGCGCCAGCAGCCAAGAGTTTGGGGCCCGCGGGGCTGAAGCTTTCTTT.